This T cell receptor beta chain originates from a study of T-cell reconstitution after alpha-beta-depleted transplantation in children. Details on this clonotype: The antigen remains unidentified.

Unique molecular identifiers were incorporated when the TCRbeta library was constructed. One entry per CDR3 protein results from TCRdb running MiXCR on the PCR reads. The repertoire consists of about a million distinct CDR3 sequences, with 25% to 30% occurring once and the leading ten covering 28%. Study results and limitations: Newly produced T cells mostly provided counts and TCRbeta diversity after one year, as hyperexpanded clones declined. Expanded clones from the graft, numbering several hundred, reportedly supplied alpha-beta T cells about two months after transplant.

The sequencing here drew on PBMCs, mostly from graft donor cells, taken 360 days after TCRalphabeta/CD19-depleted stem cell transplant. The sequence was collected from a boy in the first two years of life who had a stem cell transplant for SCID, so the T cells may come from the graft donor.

The CDR3: CATSRLRGQETQYF. Written as DNA, the CDR3 is TGTGCCACCAGCAGACTCAGGGGGCAAGAGACCCAGTACTTC. The gene calls are TRBV15 and TRBJ2-5; 7 positions match TRBD1. V lost 2 bases, J lost 2 bases, and 2 bases stayed unmatched. From germline, CDR1 is LNHNV and CDR2 YYDKDF (reference sequence). This CDR3 has 14 amino acids.